Described below is a single T cell receptor (beta chain) sequence and its context. CDR1 is SGHDT, CDR2 YYEEEE, per germline. The ends lost 1 base at V and 4 bases at J; junction bases unmatched: 7. This CDR3 has 17 residues. 60 Vbeta and 13 Jbeta primers were used in PCR. Here immunoSEQ multiplex PCR was the method, and the copy in TCRdb shows in-frame clones only, minus some. The sample carries approximately 170,000 clones, 80% to 90% recorded once. The sample originates from a study of cytomegalovirus exposure and HLA in healthy donors. This chain uses TRBV5-6 with TRBJ2-2; TRBD2 matches at 10 bases. The origin of this receptor is a woman aged 18-29 years in good health and CMV-seronegative. The sequenced sample consisted of PBMCs. CDR3 DNA: TGTGCCAGCAGCTTGTTTCTAGCGGGAGTTTCCACCGGGGAGCTGTTTTTT. Protein: CASSLFLAGVSTGELFF.